This TCR beta chain was recorded in a study of Ad26.COV2.S vaccination and SARS-CoV-2 variants. Only in-frame clones appear in the TCRdb table, and some are missing; sequencing was by immunoSEQ multiplex PCR. The sample gives fewer than 400,000 clones, about 91% of which show up once; approximately 1.9% is in the top ten. Treatment in this sample: about 20 received Ad26.COV2.S at low or high dose, single or two shots; about 5 received placebo; per-sample allocation not given. Day 63 after the first injection of vaccine or placebo was the sampling time. After removal of 6 bases from V and 0 bases from J, the junction contained 9 bases not matched to a gene. CDR3 length equals 16 residues. CDR1 and CDR2 from the germline V gene are MDHEN and SYDVKM.

The chain joins TRBV28 to TRBJ2-3, with 7 nucleotides matching TRBD1. The source is a person aged 18 to 65 who received the Ad26.COV2.S COVID-19 vaccine or a placebo. The sequencing used peripheral blood, collected in a trial of Ad26.COV2.S vaccine versus placebo. The CDR3 DNA follows: TGTGCCAGCAGCCACGACAGGGTTGAGAGCACAGATACGCAGTATTTT. As protein: CASSHDRVESTDTQYF.